The sequence of this T cell receptor beta chain was determined in a study of monozygotic twins with inflammatory bowel disease. Points on this clonotype: No antigen is known for it.

Each UMI harboured a 6-nucleotide sample barcode and was appended via template switching. TCRdb reprocessed the 5' RACE reads, with one entry per CDR3 protein and no DNA. The sample table sets out under 200,000 distinct CDR3 sequences. Regarding the study as a whole: Discordant twins had repertoire similarity that did not differ from that of concordant twins, possibly from limited power. Healthy twins showed more clonotype sharing with others than IBD patients, especially patients with disease activity.

CDR1 and CDR2 from the germline V gene are DFQATT and SNEGSKA (reference sequence). This CDR3 is 13 amino acids long. This receptor was taken from a human donor with ulcerative colitis or Crohn's disease, or a healthy co-twin of an affected twin (not recorded which). The chain combines TRBV20-1 with TRBJ1-6. Sequencing was performed on blood. The CDR3 is CSARRALNSPLHF.